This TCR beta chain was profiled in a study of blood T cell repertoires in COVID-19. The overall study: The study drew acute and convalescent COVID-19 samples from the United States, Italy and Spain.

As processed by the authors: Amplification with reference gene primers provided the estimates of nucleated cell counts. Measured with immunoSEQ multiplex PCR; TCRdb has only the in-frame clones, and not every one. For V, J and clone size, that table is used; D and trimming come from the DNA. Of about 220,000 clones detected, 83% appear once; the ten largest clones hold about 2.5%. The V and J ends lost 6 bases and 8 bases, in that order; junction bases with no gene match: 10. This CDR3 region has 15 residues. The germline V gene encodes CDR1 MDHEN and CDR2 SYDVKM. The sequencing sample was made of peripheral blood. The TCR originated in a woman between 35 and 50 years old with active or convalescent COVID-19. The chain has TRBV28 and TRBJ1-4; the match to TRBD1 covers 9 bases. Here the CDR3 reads CASSRPQGAGEKLFF. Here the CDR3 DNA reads TGTGCCAGCAGCCGCCCACAGGGGGCAGGGGAAAAACTGTTTTTT.